This paragraph covers one T cell receptor (beta chain) sequence. The antigen is not known. The CDR3 totals 16 residues. These data are taken from a study of CXCR3-negative and CXCR3-positive naive CD8 T cells. Background on the study: With about 1.5 +/- 0.3 million reads per library, the TRB reads numbered 120 million to 150 million in total. Study-level results: Whereas both naive subsets had comparably high diversity, memory CD8+ cells had much lower diversity. Higher TRB CDR3 hydrophobicity marked CXCR3-positive naive cells relative to CXCR3-negative naive cells.

The method, 5' RACE with UMI labels, was used to prepare the TRB cDNA libraries. TCRdb reworked the 5' RACE reads into one entry per CDR3 protein, no DNA. Here the sample table reports about 130,000 distinct CDR3 sequences. The V and J genes are TRBV21-1 and TRBJ1-1; lacking DNA, the TRBD1 call made by TCRdb goes unchecked. TRBV21-1 is a pseudogene locus. Sequenced material: naive CXCR3- CD8+ T cells from blood. The sample's subset: CD45RO-CCR7+CD27+CD95- naive CD8+ T cells lacking CXCR3 (TNR3-). This receptor was identified in a human donor in good health. Some clones in this sample may be carry-over from other donors' samples. This CDR3 is CASSKALGTELPEAFF.